These T cell receptor beta chains were read from a single sample in a study of cytomegalovirus exposure and HLA in healthy donors. The assay was immunoSEQ multiplex PCR, and TCRdb's table has in-frame clones only and misses some. The table includes around 220,000 clones, nearly 80% detected once. The sample consisted of PBMCs. These receptors all come from a man aged 18 to 30 in good health and CMV-seronegative. Both conserved end residues are part of each CDR3. Each record gives: J gene, V gene, D gene, clone size, CDR3 DNA, CDR3 protein. The D gene is left open where the match is weak. A clone size is listed for some rows: how often the clone was seen (once, few, many), or a class if it is expanded.

TRBJ2-1 TRBV9 TRBD2 few TGTGCCAGCAGCGTATCAGCTAGCGGAGGGAACAATGAGCAGTTCTTC CASSVSASGGNNEQFF
TRBJ2-7 TRBV27 TRBD1 - TGTGCCAGCAGGACAGGGGGTAGAGAGCAGTACTTC CASRTGGREQYF
TRBJ1-1 TRBV5-8 - - TGTGCCAGCAGCTTCACCCCGGGCACTGAAGCTTTCTTT CASSFTPGTEAFF
TRBJ2-7 TRBV28 TRBD2 few TGTGCCAACATTAACCCGGGGGGGGCCTACGAGCAGTACTTC CANINPGGAYEQYF
TRBJ1-2 TRBV7-2 TRBD1 - TGTGCCAGCAGCTCCGGACAGGGGGCGAGAGGCTACACCTTC CASSSGQGARGYTF
TRBJ2-5 TRBV30 - - TGTGCCTGGGTGGCCTCTGGTGCCCAGGTGACCCAGTACTTC CAWVASGAQVTQYF
TRBJ2-3 TRBV5-6 - - TGTGCCAGCAGCATTGAAGCTAGCACAGATACGCAGTATTTT CASSIEASTDTQYF
TRBJ1-4 TRBV30 TRBD1 few TGTGCCTGGAGTACAGGGACAGGGGGTAATGAAAAACTGTTTTTT CAWSTGTGGNEKLFF
TRBJ1-1 TRBV18 - - TGTGCCAGCTCCCTACGCGGGGTAAACACTGAAGCTTTCTTT CASSLRGVNTEAFF
TRBJ2-3 TRBV7-3 - few TGTGCCAGCAGCTTAGGTGTACGAGGGCTAGCTGGCACAGATACGCAGTATTTT CASSLGVRGLAGTDTQYF
TRBJ2-7 TRBV6-5 TRBD2 - TGTGCCAGCAGTTACGGCGGGAGCGGCTACGAGCAGTACTTC CASSYGGSGYEQYF
TRBJ2-1 TRBV5-1 - - TGCGCCAGCAGCGGGGGGGCTAGCGGATACAATGAGCAGTTCTTC CASSGGASGYNEQFF
TRBJ2-1 TRBV5-4 - - TGTGCCAGCAGCTCCACGTGGACCCGGTCGGGGGACAATGAGCAGTTCTTC CASSSTWTRSGDNEQFF
TRBJ2-1 TRBV6-5 - - TGTGCCAGCAGTCCAGATTACAATGAGCAGTTCTTC CASSPDYNEQFF
TRBJ1-1 TRBV7-9 TRBD1 - TGTGCCAGCAGCTTAGGTTCAGGGGGCAGCTCTGAAGCTTTCTTT CASSLGSGGSSEAFF
TRBJ1-1 TRBV7-2 - once TGTGCCAGCAGCCTCCCGGGGATCATGAACACTGAAGCTTTCTTT CASSLPGIMNTEAFF
TRBJ1-1 TRBV18 - - TGTGCCAGCTCACCGACAGTGAACACTGAAGCTTTCTTT CASSPTVNTEAFF
TRBJ1-6 TRBV27 - once TGTGCCAGCAGTTTTCAGTCTCTCTATAATTCACCCCTCCACTTT CASSFQSLYNSPLHF
TRBJ2-7 TRBV25-1 - - TGTGCCAGCAGTGCCACGGACGGGGACGAGCAGTACTTC CASSATDGDEQYF
TRBJ2-1 TRBV7-3 - - TGTGCCAGCAGCTTGACAGGATACAATGAGCAGTTCTTC CASSLTGYNEQFF
TRBJ1-6 TRBV5-5 TRBD1 - TGTGCCAGCAGCCCGACAGGGGAATCTAGGTCACCCCTCCACTTT CASSPTGESRSPLHF
TRBJ2-5 TRBV9 - - TGTGCCAGCAGCGAGGGGACTCTCTTCCAGGGCCAGTACTTC CASSEGTLFQGQYF
TRBJ2-7 TRBV11-2 TRBD2 - TGTGCCAGCAGACGATCAGCTAGCGGGTCTTCCTACGAGCAGTACTTC CASRRSASGSSYEQYF
TRBJ1-5 TRBV11-3 TRBD1 - TGTGCCAGCAGCCCTGGACAGGGGGGACAGCCCCAGCATTTT CASSPGQGGQPQHF
TRBJ2-1 TRBV11-3 - - TGTGCCAGCAGCTTAGGGGGTAGGGGGGAGGGCGGCTTCGATGAGCAGTTCTTC CASSLGGRGEGGFDEQFF
TRBJ2-1 TRBV1 - - TGCACCAGCAGCCAAGGGGCCCTCTGTGATCAGTTCTTC CTSSQGALCDQFF
TRBJ1-2 TRBV11-3 - - TGTGCCAGCAGCTTCGGAGGAACTCTTAACTATGGCTACACCTTC CASSFGGTLNYGYTF
TRBJ1-4 TRBV11-2 TRBD1 - TGTGCCAGCAGCTTCCGGGACAGGGCTAATGAAAAACTGTTTTTT CASSFRDRANEKLFF
TRBJ1-2 TRBV30 - - TGTGCCTGGTACCGGGGGAACTATGGCTACACCTTC CAWYRGNYGYTF
TRBJ2-3 TRBV7-9 TRBD1 - TGTGCCAGCAGCGAAGCGCCAGGGGGTTACACAGATACGCAGTATTTT CASSEAPGGYTDTQYF
TRBJ1-5 TRBV27 TRBD1 - TGTGCCAGCAGTTGGGACAGCTTAAGCAATCAGCCCCAGCATTTT CASSWDSLSNQPQHF
TRBJ1-1 TRBV19 - - TGTGCCAGTATTACTCCCTGGTCCACTGAAGCTTTCTTT CASITPWSTEAFF
TRBJ2-7 TRBV25-1 - - TGTGCCAGCAGTATAACGGGAGTTAACGAGCAGTACTTC CASSITGVNEQYF
TRBJ2-3 TRBV4-3 TRBD2 - TGCGCCAGCAGCCTTGCACTAGCGGAATGGGATACGCAGTATTTT CASSLALAEWDTQYF
TRBJ1-2 TRBV7-8 TRBD1 - TGTGCCAGCAGCAAAGGGACAGCCAACTATGGCTACACCTTC CASSKGTANYGYTF